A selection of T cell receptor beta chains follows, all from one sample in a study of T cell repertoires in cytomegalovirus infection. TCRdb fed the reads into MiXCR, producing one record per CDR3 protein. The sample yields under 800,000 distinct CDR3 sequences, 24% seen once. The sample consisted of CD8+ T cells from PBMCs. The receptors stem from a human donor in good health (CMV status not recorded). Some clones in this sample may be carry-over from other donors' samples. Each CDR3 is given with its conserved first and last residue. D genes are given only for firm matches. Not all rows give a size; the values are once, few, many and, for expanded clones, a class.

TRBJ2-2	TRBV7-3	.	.	TGTGCCAGCAGCGGGGGGACGGCCGGGGAGCTGTTTTTT	CASSGGTAGELFF
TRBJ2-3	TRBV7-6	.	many	TGTGCCAGCAGCTTAGCAGGCGGGGGCGCAGATACGCAGTATTTT	CASSLAGGGADTQYF
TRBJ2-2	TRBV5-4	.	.	TGTGCCAGCAGCTTCGGGCTAGCGAGAACCGGGGAGCTGTTTTTT	CASSFGLARTGELFF
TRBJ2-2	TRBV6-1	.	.	TGTGCCAGCAGTGAAGCGAAGGACGAACTGAACACCGGGGAGCTGTTTTTT	CASSEAKDELNTGELFF
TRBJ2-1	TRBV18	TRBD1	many	TGTGCCAGCTCCCCGGGACAGGACTACAATGAGCAGTTCTTC	CASSPGQDYNEQFF
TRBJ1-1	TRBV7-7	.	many	TGTGCTAGCAGCCAGAGATTCCGGGGGAAAGTCACTGAAGCTTTCTTT	CASSQRFRGKVTEAFF
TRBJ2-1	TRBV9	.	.	TGTGCCAGCAGCGTAGAGCCTCTCAGAGAAGCCTACAATGAGCAGTTCTTC	CASSVEPLREAYNEQFF
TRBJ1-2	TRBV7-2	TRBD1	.	TGTGCCAGCAGCTTATCGGCAGGGGGGTTAGCTAACTATGGCTACACCTTC	CASSLSAGGLANYGYTF
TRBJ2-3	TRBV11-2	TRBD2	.	TGTGCCAGCAGTCCTAGCGGGGGTTTCAGCACAGATACGCAGTATTTT	CASSPSGGFSTDTQYF
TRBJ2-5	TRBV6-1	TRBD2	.	TGTGCCAGCAGTTTAACCCGCGGACTAGCGGGGTCAGAGACCCAGTACTTC	CASSLTRGLAGSETQYF
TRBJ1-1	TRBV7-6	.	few	TGTGCCAGCAGCCAAGGTAAATCGTGGGCACTGGGAACTGAAGCTTTCTTT	CASSQGKSWALGTEAFF
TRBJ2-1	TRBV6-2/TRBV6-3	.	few	TGTGCCAGCATCACCCCATCACACTTCCCTGGGAACAATGAGCAGTTCTTC	CASITPSHFPGNNEQFF
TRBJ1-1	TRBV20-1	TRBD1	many	TGCAGTGCGATGACAGGGTCGTACACTGAAGCTTTCTTT	CSAMTGSYTEAFF
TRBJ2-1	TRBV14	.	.	TGTGCCAGCAGCCATGGAAACGTAGAGCAGTTCTTC	CASSHGNVEQFF
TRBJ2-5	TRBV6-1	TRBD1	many	TGTGCCAGCACGTCGACAGGGGGCTCAGAGACCCAGTACTTC	CASTSTGGSETQYF
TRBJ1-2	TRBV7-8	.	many	TGTGCCAGCAGCTTAGGGGCAGCTCGAGGCTACACCTTC	CASSLGAARGYTF
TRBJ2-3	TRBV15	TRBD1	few	TGTGCCACCAGCAAGACAGGGGGCTCCCTACATTTT	CATSKTGGSLHF
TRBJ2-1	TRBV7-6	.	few	TGTGCCAGCAGCCAATCAGGGTCTAACCGGAATGAGCAGTTCTTC	CASSQSGSNRNEQFF
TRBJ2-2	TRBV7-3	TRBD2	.	TGTGCCAGCACCTTCGCGGGGGGGGCCGGCACCGGGGAGCTGTTTTTT	CASTFAGGAGTGELFF
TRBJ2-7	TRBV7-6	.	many	TGTGCCAGCAGCCCCGGTGAAGCCTACGAGCAGTACTTC	CASSPGEAYEQYF
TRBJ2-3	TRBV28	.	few	TGTGCCAGCAGTCATTCCCCTGGCACAGATACGCAGTATTTT	CASSHSPGTDTQYF
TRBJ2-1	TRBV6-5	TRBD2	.	TGTGCCAGCAGTTACTCCATTTTATGGGAGGGCGGGGGGGCGAATGAGCAGTTCTTC	CASSYSILWEGGGANEQFF
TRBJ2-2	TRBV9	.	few	TGTGCCAGCAGGAACCCCAATACTCGGACCCCTCGGGCCGGGGAGCTGTTTTTT	CASRNPNTRTPRAGELFF
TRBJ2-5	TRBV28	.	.	TGTGCCAGCACCGCCGAGGGGCCAGAGACCCAGTACTTC	CASTAEGPETQYF
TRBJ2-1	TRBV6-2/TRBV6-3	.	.	TGTGCCAGCAGTTACTCGACGGAGGCTGGGTCCTACAATGAGCAGTTCTTC	CASSYSTEAGSYNEQFF
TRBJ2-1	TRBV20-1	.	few	TGCAGTGCCACCCGGGACAACTACAATGAGCAGTTCTTC	CSATRDNYNEQFF
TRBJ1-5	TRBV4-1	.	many	TGCGCCAGCAGCCAAGAAATGGATCAGCCCCAGCATTTT	CASSQEMDQPQHF
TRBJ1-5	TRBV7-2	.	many	TGTGCCAGCAGACAGGGTAGCAATCAGCCCCAGCATTTT	CASRQGSNQPQHF
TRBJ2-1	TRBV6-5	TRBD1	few	TGTGCCAGCAGTTCAGACAGGGGTATGGATGAGCAGTTCTTC	CASSSDRGMDEQFF
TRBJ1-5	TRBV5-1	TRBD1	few	TGCGCCAGCAGCGACGAGACAGGGGGTATCAGCAATCAGCCCCAGCATTTT	CASSDETGGISNQPQHF
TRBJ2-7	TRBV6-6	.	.	TGTGCCAGCAGTTCCTCAGGGGTGGAGGTCTCCTACGAGCAGTACTTC	CASSSSGVEVSYEQYF
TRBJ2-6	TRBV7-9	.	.	TGTGCCAGCAGCTTAAGTATTTCTGGGGCCAACGTCCTGACTTTC	CASSLSISGANVLTF
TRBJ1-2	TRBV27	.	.	TGTGCCAGCAGTTTACTGGCCGGGTCGGCCTATGGCTACACCTTC	CASSLLAGSAYGYTF
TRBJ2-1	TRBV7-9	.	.	TGTGCCAGCAGCTTCGACATCGACAATGAGCAGTTCTTC	CASSFDIDNEQFF
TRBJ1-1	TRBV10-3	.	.	TGTGCCATCGGGAAGGGATTGACCACTGAAGCTTTCTTT	CAIGKGLTTEAFF
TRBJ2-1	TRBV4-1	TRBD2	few	TGCGCCAGCAGCCAAAAAGCGGGGGGGTTCGATGAGCAGTTCTTC	CASSQKAGGFDEQFF
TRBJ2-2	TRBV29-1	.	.	TGCAGCGTAAGGAACGGGGGACACGGGGAGCTGTTTTTT	CSVRNGGHGELFF
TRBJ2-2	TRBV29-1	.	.	TGCAGCGTTGATAGCGAGAACACCGGGGAGCTGTTTTTT	CSVDSENTGELFF
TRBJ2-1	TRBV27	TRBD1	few	TGTGCCAGCAGTCCCCGGGACAGACTATACCGTGAGCAGTTCTTC	CASSPRDRLYREQFF
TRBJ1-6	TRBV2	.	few	TGTGCCAGCACCCGGGACTTGGGGACCTATAATTCACCCCTCCACTTT	CASTRDLGTYNSPLHF
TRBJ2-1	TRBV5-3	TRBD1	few	TGTGCCAGCAGCCCCAGGGGGATCTCCTACAATGAGCAGTTCTTC	CASSPRGISYNEQFF
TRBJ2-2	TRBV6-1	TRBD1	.	TGTGCCAGCAGCCCCGGGACAGGGATTGCCGGGGAGCTGTTTTTT	CASSPGTGIAGELFF
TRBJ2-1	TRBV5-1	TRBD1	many	TGCGCCAGCAGCCCCGGGACAGCGAGCTCCTACAATGAGCAGTTCTTC	CASSPGTASSYNEQFF
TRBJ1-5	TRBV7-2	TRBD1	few	TGTGCCAGCAGCTGGGGCCAGGGGGCGTCTCAGCCCCAGCATTTT	CASSWGQGASQPQHF
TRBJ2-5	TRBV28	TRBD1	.	TGTGCCAGCAGAGATCCGGGACAGAAAGAGACCCAGTACTTC	CASRDPGQKETQYF
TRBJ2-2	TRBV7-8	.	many	TGTGCCAGCAGCTTAAAGTCATCCACGAACACCGGGGAGCTGTTTTTT	CASSLKSSTNTGELFF
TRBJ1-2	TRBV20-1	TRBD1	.	TGCAGTGCTAGACCTTGGACAGGGGTAGACTATGGCTACACCTTC	CSARPWTGVDYGYTF
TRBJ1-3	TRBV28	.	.	TGTGCCAGCAGCCAGTTAGCGGTTAATGGAAACACCATATATTTT	CASSQLAVNGNTIYF
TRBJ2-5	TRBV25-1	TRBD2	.	TGTGCCACTGGCGGGGGGGCCGTCGAGACCCAGTACTTC	CATGGGAVETQYF